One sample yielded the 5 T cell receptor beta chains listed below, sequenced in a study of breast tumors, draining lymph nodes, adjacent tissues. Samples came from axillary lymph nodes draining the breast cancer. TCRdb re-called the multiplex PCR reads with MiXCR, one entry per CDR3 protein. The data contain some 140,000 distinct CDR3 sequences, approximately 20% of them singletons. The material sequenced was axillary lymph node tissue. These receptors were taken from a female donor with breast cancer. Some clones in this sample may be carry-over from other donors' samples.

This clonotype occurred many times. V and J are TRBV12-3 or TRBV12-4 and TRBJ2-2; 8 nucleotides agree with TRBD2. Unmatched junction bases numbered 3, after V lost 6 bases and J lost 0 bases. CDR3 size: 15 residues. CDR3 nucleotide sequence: TGTGCCAGCAGCATTAGCGGGACGAACACCGGGGAGCTGTTTTTT. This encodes CASSISGTNTGELFF.

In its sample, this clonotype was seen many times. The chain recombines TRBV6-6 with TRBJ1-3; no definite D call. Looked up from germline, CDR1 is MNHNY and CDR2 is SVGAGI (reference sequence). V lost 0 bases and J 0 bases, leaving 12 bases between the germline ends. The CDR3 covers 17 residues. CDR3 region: CASSYSPTWSSGNTIYF. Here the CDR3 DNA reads TGTGCCAGCAGTTACTCCCCGACTTGGAGCTCTGGAAACACCATATATTTT.

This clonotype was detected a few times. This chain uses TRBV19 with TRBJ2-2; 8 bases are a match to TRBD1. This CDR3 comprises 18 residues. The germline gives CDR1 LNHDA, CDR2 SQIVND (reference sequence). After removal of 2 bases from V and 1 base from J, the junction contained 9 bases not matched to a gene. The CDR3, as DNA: TGTGCCAGTAGTATAAAGAGGCAGGGGGCGCAGAACACCGGGGAGCTGTTTTTT. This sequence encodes CASSIKRQGAQNTGELFF.

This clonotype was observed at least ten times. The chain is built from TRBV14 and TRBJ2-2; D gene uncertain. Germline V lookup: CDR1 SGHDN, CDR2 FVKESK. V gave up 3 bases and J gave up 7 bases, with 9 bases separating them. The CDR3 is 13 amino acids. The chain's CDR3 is CASSQGISGELFF. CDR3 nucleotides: TGTGCCAGCAGCCAGGGAATAAGCGGGGAGCTGTTTTTT.

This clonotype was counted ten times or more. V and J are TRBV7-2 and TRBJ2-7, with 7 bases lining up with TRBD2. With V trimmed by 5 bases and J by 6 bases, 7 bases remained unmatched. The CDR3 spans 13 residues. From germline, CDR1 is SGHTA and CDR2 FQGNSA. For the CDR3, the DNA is TGTGCCAGCAGCCGAATCGGCGGGGGCGAGCAGTACTTC. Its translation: CASSRIGGGEQYF.